A single T cell receptor beta chain is shown here with its context. The data belong to a study of T cells in Graves' hyperthyroidism and ophthalmopathy. The V segment lost 0 bases and the J segment 7 bases; nucleotides outside the gene matches: 6. In germline, CDR1 is MNHNS, CDR2 SASEGT. The CDR3 is 15 residues long. Template material for amplifying TCR beta CDR3 regions consisted of RNA transcripts. An initial round of RT-PCR targeting the TCR CDR3 relied on the HTBI primer set. TCRdb recomputed calls from the multiplex PCR reads with MiXCR, one row per CDR3 protein. The sample records fewer than 350,000 distinct CDR3 sequences, approximately 18% being singletons. Exclusions: uncontrolled infection, other autoimmune disease, pregnancy, lactation. Clinical symptoms, serum thyroxine and TRAb, thyroid ultrasound and orbital computed tomography were used for the diagnoses. PBMCs stemmed from approximately 9.1 ml fresh peripheral blood.

The source is a middle-aged man with Graves' ophthalmopathy. The gene calls are TRBV6-1 and TRBJ2-7, with 10 bases aligning to TRBD2. The sample consisted of blood. The CDR3 DNA follows: TGTGCCAGCAGTGAAGCGCGGACTAGCGGCGGTGAGCAGTACTTC. Translated, it gives CASSEARTSGGEQYF.